This T cell receptor (beta chain) was sequenced for a study of vaccination effects on CD4 cells after COVID-19. Concerning this clone itself: The antigen is not known.

The CDR3 covers 16 residues. Trimming took 0 bases from V and 5 from J, leaving 16 bases between them. Germline values: CDR1 MNHNS, CDR2 SASEGT. The table came from immunoSEQ multiplex PCR; TCRdb's copy has only in-frame clones and leaves some out. The sample contains more than 25,000 clones, 75% to 90% of which appear only once. Ahead of sequencing, the ViraFEST assay grew antigen-specific CD4+ T cells using viral peptide pools. Subsequent to a culture period of less than twelve days, CD4+ T cells were isolated. The cohort was immunized with two doses of either the BNT162b2 or mRNA-1273 vaccine. This clonotype was sampled from a human donor who received a COVID-19 vaccine. Some clones in this sample may be carry-over from other donors' samples. The sample in question was CD4+ T cells from PBMCs cultured with SARS-CoV-2 spike peptides, obtained after COVID-19 vaccination. The genes are TRBV6-1 and TRBJ2-5, with D tentatively TRBD1 (5 bases). The CDR3 protein is CASSEAWVGLGETQYF. The CDR3 DNA reads as TGTGCCAGCAGTGAAGCTTGGGTGGGGCTTGGGGAGACCCAGTACTTC.